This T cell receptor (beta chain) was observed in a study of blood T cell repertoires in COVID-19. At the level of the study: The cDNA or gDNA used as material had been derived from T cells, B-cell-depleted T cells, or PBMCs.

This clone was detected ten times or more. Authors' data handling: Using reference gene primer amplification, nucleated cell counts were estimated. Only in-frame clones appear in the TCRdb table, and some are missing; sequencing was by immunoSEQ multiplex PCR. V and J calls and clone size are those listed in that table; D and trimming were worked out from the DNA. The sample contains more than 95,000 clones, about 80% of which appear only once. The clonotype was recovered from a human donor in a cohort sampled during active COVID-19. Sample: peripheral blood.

The CDR3 loop reads CASSAIQGAISGNTIYF. The CDR3 coding sequence is TGTGCCAGCAGCGCCATACAGGGGGCCATATCTGGAAACACCATATATTTT. V usage is TRBV9 and J usage is TRBJ1-3, with 9 positions matching TRBD1. Per the germline V gene, CDR1 is SGDLS and CDR2 is YYNGEE. The CDR3 length is 17 residues. Trimming at V came to 3 bases and at J to 1 base, leaving 8 bases not matched to a gene.